What follows is one T cell receptor beta chain and its context. The antigen remains unidentified. The source of the sample is a study of human T cells and chemical hapten exposure. Study context: Small pooled library volume differences chiefly drove per-sample TCR yield variation. Study-wide findings and caveats: While controls formed fewer of them, expanded TCRs formed significantly more large CDR3 similarity clusters. In the PT1 data, expanded TCR counts showed a positive correlation with patch test score.

TCRdb recomputed calls from the RACE reads with MiXCR, one row per CDR3 protein. The sample lists more than 150,000 distinct CDR3 sequences; approximately 24% were seen once. Time point described: patch test 3, about 24 weeks after DPC sensitization. Regarding treatment: therapeutic diphenylcyclopropenone sensitization with weekly scalp DPC. It was from unfractionated whole blood that total RNA was extracted. V shed 0 bases and J shed 7 bases, with 10 bases lying between them. Per the germline V gene, CDR1 is MNHEY and CDR2 is SVGAGI. CDR3 length equals 13 residues. The source material was whole blood, sampled in connection with sensitization to the hapten diphenylcyclopropenone (DPC). The chain recombines TRBV6-5 with TRBJ2-7; possible D gene TRBD1, 5 bases. The sequence was collected from a woman aged 40 to 50 with alopecia areata. Some clones in this sample may be carry-over from other donors' samples. The CDR3 spells CASSYSPGQEQYF. The CDR3 DNA sequence: TGTGCCAGCAGTTACTCCCCCGGACAAGAGCAGTACTTC.